The 29 T cell receptor beta chains below were found in one sample sequenced in a study of cytomegalovirus exposure and HLA in healthy donors. The primer mix had 60 Vbeta and 13 Jbeta primers. Profiled with immunoSEQ multiplex PCR; TCRdb holds only in-frame clones, not every one. The data hold around 130,000 clones, with about 86% observed a single time. Sequencing used PBMCs. The receptors come from a woman between 35 and 50 years old in good health and CMV-seronegative.

V usage is TRBV4-1 and J usage is TRBJ1-4, with no clear D. Germline V CDR1 and CDR2: MGHRA, YSYEKL. Trimming took off 1 base at V and 4 bases at J, with 10 bases between the two ends. The CDR3 consists of 15 residues. The CDR3 region has the DNA TGCGCCAGCAGCCAAGGTTCCAGCGTTAATGAAAAACTGTTTTTT. It encodes CASSQGSSVNEKLFF.

The rearrangement links TRBV6-5 to TRBJ1-2; TRBD1 agrees at 10 bases. Germline V gives CDR1 MNHEY, CDR2 SVGAGI. The CDR3 contains 14 residues. V lost 2 bases to trimming and J lost 8 bases; unmatched junction nucleotides: 5. The CDR3 loop reads CASSYRQGAGGYTF. DNA for the CDR3: TGTGCCAGCAGTTACAGACAGGGGGCGGGGGGCTACACCTTC.

Concerning this clone itself: At one boundary the junction diverges from the germline segment, which might be a read error. The sample contains more than one DNA sequence encoding this CDR3. The rearrangement joins TRBV18 to TRBJ1-2, with D unclear. The CDR3 spans 18 residues. In germline, CDR1 is KGHSH, CDR2 LQKENI. CDR3 bases: TGCGCCAGCTCACCACCGCAGACACCGAAGAGACCTAACTATGGCTACACCTTC. Its protein is CASSPPQTPKRPNYGYTF.

The V gene is TRBV13, the J gene TRBJ2-5, with 12 positions matching TRBD2. The V and J ends lost 5 bases and 2 bases, in that order; junction bases with no gene match: 15. CDR1 PRHDT and CDR2 FYEKMQ come from the germline V gene (reference sequence). The CDR3 has 19 amino acids. The DNA of the CDR3 is TGTGCCAGCAGCCTCTACATGGGTGGGACTAGCGGGTTTCAAGAGACCCAGTACTTC. Its protein product is CASSLYMGGTSGFQETQYF.

This clone was observed a handful of times. The V and J genes are TRBV5-1 and TRBJ2-7; D not resolved. The CDR3 contains 14 residues. CDR1 is SGHRS, CDR2 YFSETQ, per germline. V was clipped by 0 bases and J by 3 bases, with 10 bases between them. The CDR3 reads CASSLVVSDYEQYF. The CDR3 DNA sequence: TGCGCCAGCAGCTTGGTGGTGTCAGACTACGAGCAGTACTTC.

This CDR3 reads CASSQEYFQGAKNIQYF. In nucleotides, the CDR3 is TGTGCCAGCAGCCAAGAATACTTTCAGGGAGCCAAAAACATTCAGTACTTC. The rearrangement uses TRBV4-2 and TRBJ2-4; tentatively, D is TRBD1 (5 bases). Between the trimmed V and J ends, which lost 0 bases and 0 bases, there was a span of 12 bases. Germline CDR1 reads LGHNA; CDR2 reads YNFKEQ. CDR3 length equals 17 residues.

This sequence joins TRBV10-3 and TRBJ2-5; 12 bases line up with TRBD2. The better agreement between TRBJ2-7 and the DNA end casts doubt on the J call. Germline V gene data show CDR1 as ENHRY and CDR2 as SYGVKD. The CDR3 extends over 18 amino acids. CDR3 loop: CAISDPLVTSGSPYEQYF. In nucleotides, the CDR3 is TGTGCCATCAGCGACCCTCTCGTGACTAGCGGGAGCCCCTACGAGCAGTACTTC.

This sequence joins TRBV5-1 and TRBJ2-7; 7 bases agree with TRBD1. V lost 4 bases, J lost 3 bases, and 7 bases stayed unmatched. The germline V gene encodes CDR1 SGHRS and CDR2 YFSETQ. This CDR3 spans 14 amino acids. This CDR3 reads CASSQSGTVYEQYF. In DNA form, the CDR3 reads TGCGCCAGCAGCCAGTCCGGGACAGTCTACGAGCAGTACTTC.

This clone was recorded a few times. The chain carries TRBV7-2 and TRBJ1-6; D uncertain. The CDR3 totals 16 residues. Trimming left V 5 bases short and J 3 bases short, with 14 bases between. Germline CDR1 reads SGHTA; CDR2 reads FQGNSA. This CDR3 reads CASSPRPANYNSPLHF. Here the CDR3 DNA reads TGTGCCAGCAGCCCCAGGCCTGCCAACTATAATTCACCCCTCCACTTT. Combining the CDR3 with reference TRBV7-2 and TRBJ1-6 gives the whole variable domain GAGVSQSPSNKVTEKGKDVELRCDPISGHTALYWYRQSLGQGLEFLIYFQGNSAPDKSGLPSDRFSAERTGGSVSTLTIQRTQQEDSAVYLCASSPRPANYNSPLHFGNGTRLTVT.

J is TRBJ1-2 and V is TRBV19, with 8 bases fitting TRBD1. This CDR3 contains 15 residues. CDR1 LNHDA and CDR2 SQIVND come from the germline V gene (reference sequence). The ends lost 4 bases at V and 3 bases at J; junction bases unmatched: 7. The CDR3: CASSTSGTGYYGYTF. Written as DNA, the CDR3 is TGTGCCAGTAGTACTTCCGGGACAGGCTACTATGGCTACACCTTC.

On this clone: The sample contains more than one DNA sequence encoding this CDR3. This CDR3 reads CASSPDSSNQPQHF. CDR3 coding DNA: TGTGCCAGCAGCCCGGACAGTAGCAATCAGCCCCAGCATTTT. The gene calls are TRBV7-2 and TRBJ1-5, with a weak D call TRBD1 (6 bases). The V end lost 5 bases, the J end lost 0 bases, and 8 bases lay between the germline ends. Germline loops: CDR1 SGHTA, CDR2 FQGNSA. The CDR3 consists of 14 residues.

The chain couples TRBV5-1 to TRBJ2-3; tentatively, D is TRBD1 (6 bases). The CDR3 is 15 amino acids. The V gene's germline CDR1 is SGHRS and CDR2 YFSETQ. Trimming pared 3 bases from V and 4 bases from J, leaving 15 bases between. The CDR3 region is CASSSHRAIPDTQYF. In nucleotides, the CDR3 is TGCGCCAGCAGCTCGCACAGGGCAATCCCAGATACGCAGTATTTT.

The chain combines TRBV6-5 with TRBJ1-1; D uncertain. From germline, CDR1 is MNHEY and CDR2 SVGAGI. V dropped 4 bases and J dropped 0 bases, with 12 bases sitting between them. This CDR3 contains 15 residues. DNA of the CDR3: TGTGCCAGCAGTTTAGTCCGGGAGGTGAACACTGAAGCTTTCTTT. Its translation is CASSLVREVNTEAFF.

This sequence joins TRBV4-3 and TRBJ2-1; D ambiguous. The V end was cut by 0 bases, the J end by 3 bases, with 15 bases between. The CDR3 sequence is 17 residues long. The germline V gene has CDR1 LGHNA and CDR2 YSLEER. The CDR3 DNA follows: TGCGCCAGCAGCCAAGATTTTCGTGGTCTACTCTACAATGAGCAGTTCTTC. This sequence encodes CASSQDFRGLLYNEQFF.

J is TRBJ1-2 and V is TRBV27, with TRBD1 identical over 9 bases. With 2 bases clipped from V and 11 bases from J, the junction kept 9 bases outside the gene matches. The CDR3 totals 14 residues. CDR1 and CDR2 from the germline V gene are MNHEY and SMNVEV (reference sequence). CDR3 nucleotide sequence: TGTGCCAGCAGTTTACGGACAGGGGCCCCGGTTTACACCTTC. This sequence encodes CASSLRTGAPVYTF.

V usage is TRBV5-1 and J usage is TRBJ1-2; D is unclear. Between the trimmed V and J ends, which lost 0 bases and 4 bases, there was a span of 10 bases. The CDR3 is 14 residues long. Germline V lookup: CDR1 SGHRS, CDR2 YFSETQ. CDR3 residues: CASSLVLGGYGYTF. CDR3 DNA sequence: TGCGCCAGCAGCTTGGTTTTGGGAGGCTATGGCTACACCTTC.

The gene calls are TRBV5-1 and TRBJ1-2, with D possibly TRBD1 on 6 matching bases. V lost 4 bases to trimming and J lost 4 bases, with 14 bases between them. The CDR3 runs 14 residues. Germline-derived CDR1 and CDR2 are SGHRS and YFSETQ. CDR3 protein: CASSAGAVTYGYTF. The CDR3 DNA follows: TGCGCCAGCAGCGCAGGGGCCGTTACCTATGGCTACACCTTC.

The CDR3 DNA reads TGTGCCAGTAGTACTGACAGGGCGTACACCGGGGAGCTGTTTTTT. It encodes CASSTDRAYTGELFF. The chain combines TRBV19 with TRBJ1-3, with 7 bases lining up with TRBD1. The DNA end is more similar to TRBJ2-2, so the J call may be wrong. CDR1 and CDR2 from the germline V gene are LNHDA and SQIVND (reference sequence). The CDR3 length is 15 residues.

The gene calls are TRBV28 and TRBJ1-5; 10 bases agree with TRBD1. The V segment lost 6 bases and the J segment 4 bases; nucleotides outside the gene matches: 6. The germline gives CDR1 MDHEN, CDR2 SYDVKM. CDR3 size: 15 residues. The CDR3 DNA is TGTGCCAGCAGCCCCGACAGGGGGCGGAATCAGCCCCAGCATTTT. Protein sequence: CASSPDRGRNQPQHF.

This clone was recorded once. The chain employs TRBV10-2 and TRBJ2-7, with TRBD2 as a possible D gene (6 bases). V lost 3 bases and J 4 bases, leaving 25 bases between the germline ends. Germline V gene data show CDR1 as WSHSY and CDR2 as SAAADI. The CDR3 loop spans 18 amino acids. CDR3 DNA sequence: TGCGCCAGCAGTGATCGCGGATTGGGGGGTCGCGGACGTTACGAGCAGTACTTC. Amino acids: CASSDRGLGGRGRYEQYF.

The rearrangement links TRBV19 to TRBJ2-3; 7 bases align to TRBD2. V lost 5 bases, J lost 0 bases, and 8 bases stayed unmatched. Germline V gene lookup returns CDR1 LNHDA and CDR2 SQIVND (reference sequence). The CDR3 has 16 amino acids. The CDR3: CASSRLGRASTDTQYF. The CDR3 DNA follows: TGTGCCAGTAGTCGATTGGGGAGGGCTAGCACAGATACGCAGTATTTT.

V and J are TRBV14 and TRBJ1-6; perhaps TRBD1 as D (5 bases). Germline V gene data show CDR1 as SGHDN and CDR2 as FVKESK. The CDR3 consists of 16 residues. Trimming shortened V by 1 base and J by 8 bases, and 15 bases separated the two germline ends. CDR3 in DNA: TGTGCCAGCAGCCAAGCGGTACAGGCTAGGGATTCACCCCTCCACTTT. It encodes CASSQAVQARDSPLHF.

This clone was recorded a few times. The chain is built from TRBV29-1 and TRBJ1-1; 8 bases are shared with TRBD1. Germline values: CDR1 SQVTM, CDR2 ANQGSEA. V lost 7 bases to trimming and J lost 6 bases; unmatched junction nucleotides: 7. This CDR3 contains 12 residues. The DNA for the CDR3 is TGCAGCGGACGACAGGGGAGCCCTGAAGCTTTCTTT. This translates into CSGRQGSPEAFF.

The chain recombines TRBV27 with TRBJ2-5; TRBD2 agrees at 7 bases. Judging by the DNA end, TRBJ2-7 fits better; the J call may be wrong. Germline V gene data show CDR1 as MNHEY and CDR2 as SMNVEV (reference sequence). The CDR3 consists of 13 residues. CDR3 sequence reads: CASRLAVSYEQYF. The CDR3 bases are TGTGCCAGCAGGCTAGCGGTTTCCTACGAGCAGTACTTC.

This clone showed up just once. The chain has TRBV7-8 and TRBJ2-3; 7 bases map to TRBD2. Losses at the gene ends were 4 bases for V and 1 base for J; bases not matched to a gene: 8. The CDR3 loop spans 16 amino acids. Germline loops: CDR1 SGHVS, CDR2 FQNEAQ. For the CDR3, the DNA is TGTGCCAGCAGCTCCCATGGGGGGGACGGCACAGATACGCAGTATTTT. Protein sequence: CASSSHGGDGTDTQYF.

The chain has TRBV15 and TRBJ2-7; 8 nucleotides match TRBD2. CDR3 size: 14 residues. Per germline, CDR1 LNHNV and CDR2 YYDKDF (reference sequence). V lost 3 bases to trimming and J lost 6 bases; unmatched junction nucleotides: 7. The CDR3 sequence is CATSSQRETVEQYF. The CDR3 DNA reads as TGTGCCACCAGCAGCCAGCGGGAGACTGTCGAGCAGTACTTC. Supplemented by reference TRBV15 and TRBJ2-7, the full variable domain reads DAMVIQNPRYQVTQFGKPVTLSCSQTLNHNVMYWYQQKSSQAPKLLFHYYDKDFNNEADTPDNFQSRRPNTSFCFLDIRSPGLGDTAMYLCATSSQRETVEQYFGPGTRLTVT.

The V gene is TRBV19, the J gene TRBJ1-1; D unresolved. The CDR3 is made up of 16 amino acids. Germline V gene data show CDR1 as LNHDA and CDR2 as SQIVND (reference sequence). Deletions cut 3 bases from V and 0 bases from J, with 14 bases between. The DNA of the CDR3 is TGTGCCAGTAGTATGGAAAAACAGAGAATGAACACTGAAGCTTTCTTT. Its protein product is CASSMEKQRMNTEAFF.

This clone was seen just once. This chain's CDR3 is CASNVPGTGSEEQYF. The CDR3 DNA reads as TGTGCCAGCAACGTACCCGGGACAGGGTCTGAAGAGCAGTACTTC. The chain has TRBV5-6 and TRBJ2-7; TRBD1 matches at 9 bases. CDR1 and CDR2 from the germline V gene are SGHDT and YYEEEE. The J segment lost 7 bases and the V segment lost 6 bases, leaving 14 bases of the junction unmatched. The CDR3 totals 15 residues.

Written as DNA, the CDR3 is TGTGCCAGCAGTGAGCGGACTAGCGGGAGCCACCCGTACCAAGAGACCCAGTACTTC. As protein: CASSERTSGSHPYQETQYF. The genes are TRBV2 and TRBJ2-5; 13 bases map to TRBD2. Germline CDR1 is SNHLY and CDR2 is FYNNEI. The trim removed 3 bases at V and 0 bases at J, leaving 10 bases unmatched. This CDR3 contains 19 residues.